The clone carrying this T cell receptor beta chain was seen a few times. Its antigen is still unknown. The data were obtained in a study of T-cell reconstitution after alpha-beta-depleted transplantation in children. General study findings and limits: Recipient T cells and thymic progenitors that survived gave rise to the high TCRbeta diversity observed at day 60 in some patients. Most T-cell counts and diversity one year after the transplant came from T cells that were newly produced.

With V trimmed by 1 base and J by 4 bases, 12 bases remained unmatched. CDR1 and CDR2 (germline): LGHNA, YSLEER. CDR3 length: 18 residues. Unique molecular identifiers were incorporated into the prepared TCRbeta library. TCRdb used MiXCR to reprocess the PCR reads, holding one entry per CDR3 protein. This table has about a million distinct CDR3 sequences, about 31% appearing once. The material sequenced was PBMCs, mostly from graft donor cells, taken 360 days after TCRalphabeta/CD19-depleted stem cell transplant. This sequence joins TRBV4-3 and TRBJ2-5; 10 nucleotides match TRBD2. The sequence came from a boy less than two years old who had a stem cell transplant for SCID, so the T cells may come from the graft donor. The CDR3 DNA is TGCGCCAGCAGCCAAGCAGGAGGGCTAGCGGGGGCCCCAGAGACCCAGTACTTC. Protein: CASSQAGGLAGAPETQYF.